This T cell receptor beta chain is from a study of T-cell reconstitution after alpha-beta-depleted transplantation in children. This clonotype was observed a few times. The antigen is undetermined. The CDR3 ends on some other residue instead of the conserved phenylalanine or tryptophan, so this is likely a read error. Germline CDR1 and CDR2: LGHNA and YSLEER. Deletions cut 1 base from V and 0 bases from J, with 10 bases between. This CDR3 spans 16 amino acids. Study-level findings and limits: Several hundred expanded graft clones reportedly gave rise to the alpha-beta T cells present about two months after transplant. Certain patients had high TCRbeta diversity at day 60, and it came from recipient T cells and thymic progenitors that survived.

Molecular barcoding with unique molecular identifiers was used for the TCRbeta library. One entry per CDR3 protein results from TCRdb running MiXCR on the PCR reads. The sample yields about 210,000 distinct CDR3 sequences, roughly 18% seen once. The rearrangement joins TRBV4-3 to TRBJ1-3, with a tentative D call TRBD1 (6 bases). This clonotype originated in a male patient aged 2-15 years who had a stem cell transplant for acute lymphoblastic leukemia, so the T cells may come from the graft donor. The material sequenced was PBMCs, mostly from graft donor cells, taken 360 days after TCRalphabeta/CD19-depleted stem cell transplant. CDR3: CASSQGPRGSGNTIYS. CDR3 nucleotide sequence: TGCGCCAGCAGCCAAGGACCCAGGGGCTCTGGAAACACCATATATTCT.